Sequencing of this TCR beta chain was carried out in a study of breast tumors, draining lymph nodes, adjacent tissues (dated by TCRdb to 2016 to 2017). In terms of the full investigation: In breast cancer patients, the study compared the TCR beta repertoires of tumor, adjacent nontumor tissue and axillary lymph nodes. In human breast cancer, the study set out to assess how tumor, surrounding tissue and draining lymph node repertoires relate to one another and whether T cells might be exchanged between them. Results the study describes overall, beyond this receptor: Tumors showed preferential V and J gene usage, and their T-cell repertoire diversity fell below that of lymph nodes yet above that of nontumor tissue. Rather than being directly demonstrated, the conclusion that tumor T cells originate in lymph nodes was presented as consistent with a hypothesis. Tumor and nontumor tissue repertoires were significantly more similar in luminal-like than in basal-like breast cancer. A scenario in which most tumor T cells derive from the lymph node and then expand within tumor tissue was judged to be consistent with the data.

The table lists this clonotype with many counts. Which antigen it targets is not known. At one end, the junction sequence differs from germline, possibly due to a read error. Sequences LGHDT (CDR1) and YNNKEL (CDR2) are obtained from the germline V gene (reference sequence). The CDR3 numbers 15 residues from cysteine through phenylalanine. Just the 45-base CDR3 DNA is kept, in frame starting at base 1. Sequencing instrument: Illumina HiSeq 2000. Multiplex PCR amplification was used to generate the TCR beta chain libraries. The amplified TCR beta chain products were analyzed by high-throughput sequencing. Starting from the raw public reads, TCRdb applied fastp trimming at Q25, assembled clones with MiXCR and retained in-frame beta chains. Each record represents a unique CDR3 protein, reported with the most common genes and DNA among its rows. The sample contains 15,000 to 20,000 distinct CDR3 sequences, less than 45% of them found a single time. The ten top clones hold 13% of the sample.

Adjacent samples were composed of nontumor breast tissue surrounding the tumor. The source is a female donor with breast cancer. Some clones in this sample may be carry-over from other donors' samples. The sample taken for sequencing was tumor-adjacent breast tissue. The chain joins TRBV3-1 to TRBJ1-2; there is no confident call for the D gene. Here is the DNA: TGTGCCGGCAGCCCCATGGCCGGATTTAACTATGGCTACACCTTC. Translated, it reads CAGSPMAGFNYGYTF. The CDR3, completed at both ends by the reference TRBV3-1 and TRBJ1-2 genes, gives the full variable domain DTAVSQTPKYLVTQMGNDKSIKCEQNLGHDTMYWYKQDSKKFLKIMFSYNNKELIINETVPNRFSPKSPDKAHLNLHINSLELGDSAVYFCAGSPMAGFNYGYTFGSGTRLTVV.